This is a list of T cell receptor beta chains from one sample in a study of identical twins. TCRdb recomputed calls from the 5' RACE reads with MiXCR, one row per CDR3 protein. The sample carries under 350,000 distinct CDR3 sequences, roughly 10% recorded once. This sample also belongs to another study, concerning yellow fever vaccine responses in identical twins.

Sequenced input: CD8+ T cells sorted from blood. The receptors here all came from a woman between 18 and 30 years old in good health. The CDR3 runs from the conserved cysteine through the conserved F or W. D genes are given only for firm matches. Size values are once, few and many counts, or a class for expanded clones, and some rows have none.

v_gene	j_gene	abundance	d_gene	CDR3nt	CDR3aa
TRBV27	TRBJ2-7	few	-	TGTGCCAGCAGTTTAACCGGGAACTCCTACGAGCAGTACTTC	CASSLTGNSYEQYF
TRBV5-1	TRBJ2-5	many	-	TGCGCCAGCAGCTTGCGGGTTGAGAGCCAAGAGACCCAGTACTTC	CASSLRVESQETQYF
TRBV20-1	TRBJ2-1	few	TRBD2	TGCAGTGCCACCAGGGGACTAGCGGGAGGCTACAATGAGCAGTTCTTC	CSATRGLAGGYNEQFF
TRBV27	TRBJ2-3	many	TRBD2	TGTGCCAGCAGTTACGGGGGGGAAACCACAGATACGCAGTATTTT	CASSYGGETTDTQYF
TRBV7-9	TRBJ2-7	-	-	TGTGCCAGCAGCTCTTCGTCTCGACCCTACGAGCAGTACTTC	CASSSSSRPYEQYF
TRBV15	TRBJ2-2	many	-	TGTGCCACCAGCAGACTGGACAGCAGCTCGTCCCAAAACACCGGGGAGCTGTTTTTT	CATSRLDSSSSQNTGELFF
TRBV6-1	TRBJ1-1	-	-	TGTGCCAGTGAGGAATCAGGTTGGGACACTGAAGCTTTCTTT	CASEESGWDTEAFF
TRBV16	TRBJ2-7	few	-	TGTGCCAGCAGCCCCACAGGCGGGGGCTTTAGCTACGAGCAGTACTTC	CASSPTGGGFSYEQYF
TRBV20-1	TRBJ2-5	few	-	TGCAGTGCTGGACGGGAGAGTCAAGAGACCCAGTACTTC	CSAGRESQETQYF
TRBV27	TRBJ2-3	-	TRBD2	TGTGCCAGCAGTTTATTTGGGGGGGAAAAAGATACGCAGTATTTT	CASSLFGGEKDTQYF
TRBV2	TRBJ2-7	once	TRBD2	TGTGCCAGCAGAGTCTGGGCTAGCGGAGAGTACGAGCAGTACTTC	CASRVWASGEYEQYF
TRBV4-3	TRBJ2-7	few	TRBD1	TGCGCCAGCAGCCTGCACCGGGACAGTCTAAACGAGCAGTACTTC	CASSLHRDSLNEQYF
TRBV6-1	TRBJ2-1	many	TRBD1	TGTGCCAGCAACCTAGGGACAGGGAAGTACAATGAGCAGTTCTTC	CASNLGTGKYNEQFF
TRBV7-6	TRBJ1-1	few	-	TGTGCCAGCAGCGCTGCTATACTCTGGGGGGCGGCTGAAGCTTTCTTT	CASSAAILWGAAEAFF
TRBV29-1	TRBJ2-1	many	TRBD2	TGCAGCGTTGAAGATTTGGGGCTAGCGGGAGGTCCAAACAATGAGCAGTTCTTC	CSVEDLGLAGGPNNEQFF
TRBV5-4	TRBJ1-2	many	TRBD1	TGTGCCAGCCGCCCAGGGGGCAATGATGGCTACACCTTC	CASRPGGNDGYTF
TRBV6-1	TRBJ1-3	-	-	TGTGCCAGCATTGAGGGCTCTGGAAACACCATATATTTT	CASIEGSGNTIYF